Below, 6 T cell receptor beta chains from the same sample are listed, as sequenced in a study of blood T cell repertoires in COVID-19. Profiled with immunoSEQ multiplex PCR; TCRdb holds only in-frame clones, not every one. The sample consists of about 76,000 clones, around 85% of them appearing once. The sequencing input was peripheral blood. The receptors originated from a man aged 50 to 60 with COVID-19, enrolled during active disease.

At least ten counts were recorded for this clone. The chain couples TRBV19 to TRBJ2-3; TRBD2 aligns across 9 bases. The length of the CDR3 is 15 residues. V was clipped by 5 bases and J by 8 bases; unmatched bases: 11. Germline V gene data show CDR1 as LNHDA and CDR2 as SQIVND (reference sequence). The CDR3 nucleotides are TGTGCCAGTAGTCCAGAGAGGGCGGGAGGGCTTACGCAGTATTTT. Amino acids: CASSPERAGGLTQYF.

The chain uses TRBV2 and TRBJ2-7; maybe TRBD1 (5 bases). The J call may be wrong; the DNA end is better matched by TRBJ2-5. CDR3 length: 14 residues. From germline, CDR1 is SNHLY and CDR2 FYNNEI. The CDR3 is CASSGGRVMETQYF. In DNA form, the CDR3 reads TGTGCCAGCAGTGGTGGCAGGGTGATGGAGACCCAGTACTTC.

The V gene is TRBV24-1, the J gene TRBJ2-5; 13 bases agree with TRBD2. The ends lost 4 bases at V and 5 bases at J; junction bases unmatched: 6. The CDR3 has 16 residues. Germline V gene data show CDR1 as KGHDR and CDR2 as SFDVKD. The CDR3 protein is CATSEGGLAGIETQYF. The CDR3 DNA follows: TGTGCCACCAGTGAGGGGGGACTAGCGGGAATCGAGACCCAGTACTTC.

The rearrangement links TRBV7-2 to TRBJ1-5; TRBD1 matches at 9 bases. Germline V gives CDR1 SGHTA, CDR2 FQGNSA. The CDR3 consists of 15 residues. V was clipped by 5 bases and J by 4 bases; unmatched bases: 6. The chain's CDR3 is CASSDTGGRNQPQHF. The CDR3 region has the DNA TGTGCCAGCAGCGATACAGGGGGCCGTAATCAGCCCCAGCATTTT. Full variable domain (remainder filled in from reference TRBV7-2 and TRBJ1-5): GAGVSQSPSNKVTEKGKDVELRCDPISGHTALYWYRQSLGQGLEFLIYFQGNSAPDKSGLPSDRFSAERTGGSVSTLTIQRTQQEDSAVYLCASSDTGGRNQPQHFGDGTRLSIL.

The V call is TRBV15, the J call TRBJ2-7; weak D call: TRBD2 (5 bases). CDR3 length equals 13 residues. Germline-derived CDR1 and CDR2 are LNHNV and YYDKDF (reference sequence). Trimming cost V 2 bases and J 6 bases, with 11 bases left between them. The DNA of the CDR3 is TGTGCCACCAGCAGACCTACCGGGATCGAGCAGTACTTC. It encodes CATSRPTGIEQYF.

The genes are TRBV9 and TRBJ2-1; 12 positions match TRBD2. The J segment lost 6 bases and the V segment lost 4 bases, leaving 5 bases of the junction unmatched. The CDR3 has 15 amino acids. The germline CDR1 and CDR2 sequences are SGDLS and YYNGEE. Written as DNA, the CDR3 is TGTGCCAGCAGCTTGCAGACTAGCGGGGGCAATGAGCAGTTCTTC. Encoded protein: CASSLQTSGGNEQFF.